These 20 T cell receptor beta chains share one sample of origin, sequenced in a study of shared clonotypes between healthy human individuals. Here immunoSEQ multiplex PCR was the method, and the copy in TCRdb shows in-frame clones only, minus some. This table holds about 590,000 clones, nearly 97% found once. Terminally differentiated effector memory CD45RA+ cells were excluded from the naive CD8 cells, which were CD45RO-negative and positively selected for CCR7. Sequenced input: naive CD8+ T cells sorted from blood. Every receptor here comes from a woman aged 25-40 years in good health.

The rearrangement links TRBV7-3 to TRBJ2-3, with a possible D match to TRBD1 (5 bases). The CDR3 has 15 residues. The ends were cut back, 0 bases at V and 3 bases at J, with 10 bases in the middle. Germline assignment: CDR1 SGHTA and CDR2 FQGTGA. The CDR3 reads CASSLTGAGTDTQYF. CDR3 in DNA: TGTGCCAGCAGCTTAACTGGGGCAGGGACAGATACGCAGTATTTT.

The chain links TRBV19 to TRBJ1-1; no reliable D call. Between the trimmed V and J ends, which lost 1 base and 5 bases, there was a span of 11 bases. Germline-derived CDR1 and CDR2 are LNHDA and SQIVND (reference sequence). This CDR3 region has 14 residues. The CDR3 is CASSIVNEGTEAFF. The CDR3 DNA reads as TGTGCCAGTAGTATAGTAAACGAAGGAACTGAAGCTTTCTTT.

This chain joins TRBV19 and TRBJ2-5; 7 nucleotides align to TRBD1. The DNA end is a closer match to TRBJ2-7, so the J assignment may be wrong. The germline CDR1 and CDR2 sequences are LNHDA and SQIVND (reference sequence). The CDR3 spans 18 residues. The CDR3 protein is CASSIDLVGTGTAYEQYF. The CDR3 nucleotides read TGTGCCAGTAGTATAGATCTGGTTGGGACCGGGACAGCCTACGAGCAGTACTTC.

This chain connects TRBV5-1 to TRBJ2-3, with 9 nucleotides matching TRBD2. The CDR3 has 19 residues. With 0 bases clipped from V and 0 bases from J, the junction kept 11 bases outside the gene matches. Germline V lookup: CDR1 SGHRS, CDR2 YFSETQ. In DNA, the CDR3 is TGCGCCAGCAGCTTGGAAAGGCTAGCGGGAACATCGAGCACAGATACGCAGTATTTT. It yields the protein CASSLERLAGTSSTDTQYF.

This sequence joins TRBV6-4 and TRBJ1-6; TRBD1 aligns across 7 bases. Per germline, CDR1 MRHNA and CDR2 SNTAGT. The CDR3 runs 14 residues. J gave up 10 bases and V 9 bases, and 12 bases lay outside the gene matches. In DNA, the CDR3 is TGTGCCAGTGCGGGAGACAGGGACGGATCACCCCTCCACTTT. It is translated as CASAGDRDGSPLHF.

The chain links TRBV9 to TRBJ2-7; D unclear. Trimming left V 4 bases short and J 1 base short, with 9 bases between. This CDR3 contains 13 residues. Looked up from germline, CDR1 is SGDLS and CDR2 is YYNGEE. The DNA of the CDR3 is TGTGCCAGCAGCCCCGCGGTTTCCTACGAGCAGTACTTC. It translates to CASSPAVSYEQYF.

This clone was counted between two and nine times. The V call is TRBV9, the J call TRBJ1-2; D possibly corresponds to TRBD1 (5 bases). The CDR3 sequence is 16 residues long. V lost 3 bases and J 6 bases, leaving 21 bases between the germline ends. Germline loops: CDR1 SGDLS, CDR2 YYNGEE. The CDR3 sequence is CASSAYPDRAGDGYTF. In DNA, the CDR3 is TGTGCCAGCAGCGCCTACCCAGACAGAGCCGGCGATGGCTACACCTTC.

This chain joins TRBV5-1 and TRBJ1-2; D perhaps matches TRBD1 (5 bases). CDR1 is SGHRS and CDR2 is YFSETQ in the germline V gene. The CDR3 runs to 16 residues. V gave up 3 bases and J gave up 4 bases, with 19 bases separating them. CDR3 in amino acids: CASSSAPAGMTYGYTF. The CDR3 nucleotides read TGCGCCAGCAGCTCGGCCCCGGCAGGGATGACCTATGGCTACACCTTC. The full variable domain, rest sourced from reference TRBV5-1 and TRBJ1-2, is KAGVTQTPRYLIKTRGQQVTLSCSPISGHRSVSWYQQTPGQGLQFLFEYFSETQRNKGNFPGRFSGRQFSNSRSEMNVSTLELGDSALYLCASSSAPAGMTYGYTFGSGTRLTVV.

The CDR3 is CATRTAGDTIYF. The CDR3 nucleotides are TGTGCCACCCGGACGGCCGGGGACACCATATATTTT. The chain has TRBV19 and TRBJ1-3; D is undetermined. CDR1 is LNHDA and CDR2 is SQIVND in the germline V gene (reference sequence). Trimming cost V 10 bases and J 8 bases, with 15 bases left between them. This CDR3 is built from 12 residues.

The chain uses TRBV27 and TRBJ1-2, with TRBD1 identical over 10 bases. The CDR3 contains 15 residues. The junction had 7 bases not matched to a gene; V was cut back by 5 bases and J by 4 bases. In germline, CDR1 is MNHEY, CDR2 SMNVEV (reference sequence). CDR3 in amino acids: CASSPAGTGAYGYTF. The CDR3, as DNA: TGTGCCAGCAGTCCAGCCGGGACAGGGGCCTATGGCTACACCTTC.

The chain links TRBV6-5 to TRBJ2-5, with 11 nucleotides matching TRBD2. Near its end, the DNA agrees better with TRBJ2-7, so the J call may be wrong. Germline CDR1 MNHEY, CDR2 SVGAGI. CDR3 length: 14 residues. Written as DNA, the CDR3 is TGTGCCAGCAGTTACGTAGCGGGGGGGTACGAGCAGTACTTC. Its translation is CASSYVAGGYEQYF.

The chain uses TRBV7-3 and TRBJ2-2; 7 bases map to TRBD1. V was clipped by 8 bases and J by 6 bases; unmatched bases: 6. The CDR3 loop spans 13 amino acids. From germline, CDR1 is SGHTA and CDR2 FQGTGA. The CDR3 here is CASGTDGSGELFF. CDR3 nucleotides: TGTGCCAGCGGGACAGACGGGTCCGGGGAGCTGTTTTTT.

The V gene is TRBV28, the J gene TRBJ2-7; 9 bases are a match to TRBD2. With V trimmed by 3 bases and J by 5 bases, 5 bases remained unmatched. The CDR3 runs to 14 residues. Germline V lookup: CDR1 MDHEN, CDR2 SYDVKM. CDR3 DNA sequence: TGTGCCAGCAGTTTGCCAGCGGGAGGAGACGAGCAGTACTTC. This encodes CASSLPAGGDEQYF.

The genes are TRBV7-9 and TRBJ2-1; D is tentatively TRBD1 or TRBD2 (5 bases each). The V gene lost 4 bases and the J gene lost 4 bases, with 11 bases spanning the gap. From germline, CDR1 is SEHNR and CDR2 FQNEAQ (reference sequence). The CDR3 is made up of 14 amino acids. The CDR3, as DNA: TGTGCCAGCAGCTCCGGGACCATATACAATGAGCAGTTCTTC. Amino acids: CASSSGTIYNEQFF.

The chain couples TRBV27 to TRBJ1-2; 9 positions match TRBD1. Germline CDR1 MNHEY, CDR2 SMNVEV (reference sequence). CDR3 length: 14 amino acids. After removal of 6 bases from V and 6 bases from J, the junction contained 8 bases not matched to a gene. DNA for the CDR3: TGTGCCAGCAGCCCCTCCACAGGGGGCAATGGCTACACCTTC. Translating gives CASSPSTGGNGYTF.

The chain couples TRBV19 to TRBJ2-3; no clear D. The CDR3 loop spans 17 amino acids. The germline gives CDR1 LNHDA, CDR2 SQIVND (reference sequence). Trimming took 3 bases from V and 0 from J, leaving 16 bases between them. The CDR3 DNA follows: TGTGCCAGTAGTATGACTTCGTGGGGAACTAGCACAGATACGCAGTATTTT. The encoded protein is CASSMTSWGTSTDTQYF.

This clone has a single count. V usage is TRBV15 and J usage is TRBJ2-7, with D tentatively TRBD2 (5 bases). This CDR3 is 15 amino acids long. Trimming pared 0 bases from V and 1 base from J, leaving 10 bases between. The germline V gene has CDR1 LNHNV and CDR2 YYDKDF (reference sequence). The CDR3 DNA is TGTGCCACCAGCAGAGATTTGGGGAGATCCTACGAGCAGTACTTC. Residues: CATSRDLGRSYEQYF.

The chain couples TRBV6-1 to TRBJ2-1, with TRBD2 matching 7 bases. Trimming removed 6 bases from V and 7 bases from J; junction bases left unmatched: 3. The CDR3 is made up of 12 amino acids. Germline CDR1 reads MNHNS; CDR2 reads SASEGT. In DNA, the CDR3 is TGTGCCAGCAGATTCGGGGGGAATGAGCAGTTCTTC. Amino acids: CASRFGGNEQFF.

J is TRBJ1-2 and V is TRBV4-1; a weak D match, TRBD1 (6 bases). CDR1 is MGHRA and CDR2 is YSYEKL in the germline V gene. V lost 0 bases and J lost 5, with 16 bases in between. The CDR3 spans 16 residues. The CDR3 DNA follows: TGCGCCAGCAGCCAAGATGGATCGGGGGCTGCTTATGGCTACACCTTC. This encodes CASSQDGSGAAYGYTF.

CDR3 DNA: TGTGCCAGCAGTACGCCCGACTACTATGGCTACACCTTC. As protein: CASSTPDYYGYTF. J is TRBJ1-2 and V is TRBV27; no reliable D call. Between the trimmed V and J ends, which lost 5 bases and 3 bases, there was a span of 10 bases. The CDR3 is 13 residues long. Germline V gene sequence: CDR1 MNHEY, CDR2 SMNVEV (reference sequence).